Listed below are T cell receptor beta chains from one sample, sequenced in a study of blood T cell repertoires in COVID-19. TCRdb keeps only in-frame clones here, not all; method: immunoSEQ multiplex PCR. There are just under 75,000 clones in the sample; over 70% occur only once, and 2.5% to 3% lies in the top ten. Specimen: peripheral blood. These receptors were obtained from a man older than 75 with active or convalescent COVID-19. Both conserved end residues are part of each CDR3. The order of the fields is V gene, D gene, J gene, clone size, CDR3 protein, CDR3 DNA. The D gene is left open where the match is weak. A clone size is listed for some rows: how often the clone was seen (once, few, many), or a class if it is expanded.

TRBV14,.,TRBJ1-2,.,CASSQRQGINYGYTF,TGTGCCAGCAGCCAACGTCAGGGTATTAACTATGGCTACACCTTC
TRBV6-5,TRBD1,TRBJ2-7,.,CASTPGQGAYEQYF,TGTGCCAGCACCCCGGGACAGGGAGCCTACGAGCAGTACTTC
TRBV5-1,TRBD1,TRBJ1-2,.,CASSYRDRGYGYTF,TGCGCCAGCAGCTACCGGGACAGGGGATATGGCTACACCTTC
TRBV4-1,TRBD2,TRBJ2-2,.,CASSQVGSGGLNTGELFF,TGCGCCAGCAGCCAAGTGGGTAGCGGGGGACTTAACACCGGGGAGCTGTTTTTT
TRBV5-4,.,TRBJ1-1,.,CASSSERGTEAFF,TGTGCCAGCAGCTCGGAGCGGGGCACTGAAGCTTTCTTT
TRBV9,.,TRBJ2-2,.,CASSVGARGTGELFF,TGTGCCAGCAGCGTAGGGGCTAGAGGGACCGGGGAGCTGTTTTTT
TRBV11-2,.,TRBJ2-7,few,CASSSLRAASYEQYF,TGTGCCAGCAGCTCCCTGCGGGCGGCCTCCTACGAGCAGTACTTC
TRBV7-2,TRBD2,TRBJ2-3,.,CASTLAAGGTDTQYF,TGTGCCAGCACCCTAGCAGCGGGGGGCACAGATACGCAGTATTTT
TRBV6-2/TRBV6-3,TRBD2,TRBJ2-1,.,CASSLLAGSYNEQFF,TGTGCCAGCAGCCTGCTAGCGGGATCCTACAATGAGCAGTTCTTC
TRBV11-3,TRBD2,TRBJ2-1,once,CASSLGLAGASEQFF,TGTGCCAGCAGCCTGGGCCTAGCGGGGGCGTCAGAGCAGTTCTTC
TRBV19,.,TRBJ2-1,.,CASSILLTIHNEQFF,TGTGCCAGTAGTATATTATTGACTATTCACAATGAGCAGTTCTTC
TRBV5-1,TRBD2,TRBJ2-1,.,CASSSDGLAGVSYNEQFF,TGCGCCAGCAGCTCCGACGGACTAGCGGGTGTCTCCTACAATGAGCAGTTCTTC
TRBV5-1,.,TRBJ1-4,few,CASSFTATNEKLFF,TGCGCCAGCAGCTTTACAGCAACTAATGAAAAACTGTTTTTT
TRBV19,TRBD1,TRBJ1-1,.,CASSTPGGSNTEAFF,TGTGCCAGTAGTACCCCAGGGGGCTCGAACACTGAAGCTTTCTTT
TRBV10-3,TRBD1,TRBJ1-2,.,CAIYRGRGYTF,TGTGCCATATACAGGGGCAGGGGCTACACCTTC
TRBV5-1,TRBD1,TRBJ2-3,.,CASSLEGDRGADTQYF,TGCGCCAGCAGCTTGGAAGGGGACAGGGGGGCAGATACGCAGTATTTT
TRBV27,.,TRBJ1-6,.,CASSFAGINSPLHF,TGTGCCAGCAGTTTCGCGGGGATCAATTCACCCCTCCACTTT
TRBV4-3,.,TRBJ2-7,.,CASSQDSRPTYEQYF,TGCGCCAGCAGCCAAGATTCTAGGCCTACCTACGAGCAGTACTTC
TRBV6-1,.,TRBJ1-5,few,CASSEQGRAGNQPQHF,TGTGCCAGCAGTGAACAGGGGCGTGCGGGCAATCAGCCCCAGCATTTT
TRBV6-4,.,TRBJ1-1,few,CASSDSSAADEAFF,TGTGCCAGCAGTGACTCGAGCGCGGCGGATGAAGCTTTCTTT
TRBV5-8,TRBD1,TRBJ1-1,.,CASSRTGSTEAFF,TGTGCCAGCAGCAGGACAGGGAGCACTGAAGCTTTCTTT
TRBV19,.,TRBJ1-2,once,CASSQGAGEPLNYGYTF,TGTGCCAGTAGTCAAGGGGCAGGGGAGCCCCTAAACTATGGCTACACCTTC
TRBV6-5,TRBD1,TRBJ2-7,.,CASSYRGQGRSYEQYF,TGTGCCAGCAGTTACCGTGGACAGGGCCGGTCCTACGAGCAGTACTTC
TRBV3-1/TRBV3-2,TRBD2,TRBJ2-7,.,CASSQQAGSSEQYF,TGTGCCAGCAGCCAACAAGCGGGAAGTAGCGAGCAGTACTTC
TRBV7-8,TRBD1,TRBJ1-5,.,CASSWDRFNQPQHF,TGTGCCAGCAGTTGGGACAGATTCAATCAGCCCCAGCATTTT
TRBV10-2,TRBD2,TRBJ2-7,.,CASREGLAGASWSYEQYF,TGCGCCAGCAGGGAAGGACTAGCGGGGGCTAGCTGGTCCTACGAGCAGTACTTC
TRBV7-2,.,TRBJ2-2,.,CASSLRYGGELFF,TGTGCCAGCAGCTTACGATACGGCGGGGAGCTGTTTTTT
TRBV30,TRBD1,TRBJ1-3,once,CAWSGTGRSGNTIYF,TGTGCCTGGAGTGGGACAGGCCGCTCTGGAAACACCATATATTTT
TRBV6-2/TRBV6-3,TRBD1,TRBJ2-7,once,CASSWTGGGYEQYF,TGTGCCAGCAGTTGGACAGGGGGCGGCTACGAGCAGTACTTC
TRBV21-1,.,TRBJ2-7,.,CAIDYWAFYSYEQYF,TGTGCCATCGACTATTGGGCTTTTTACTCCTACGAGCAGTACTTC
TRBV29-1,.,TRBJ2-7,.,CSVELAVNSYEQYF,TGCAGCGTTGAGTTAGCGGTGAACTCCTACGAGCAGTACTTC
TRBV7-9,.,TRBJ1-1,.,CASSLRENTEAFF,TGTGCCAGCAGCTTAAGAGAGAACACTGAAGCTTTCTTT
TRBV28,TRBD1,TRBJ1-6,.,CASSPGTGTIYNSPLHF,TGTGCCAGCAGTCCAGGGACAGGGACAATATATAATTCACCCCTCCACTTT
TRBV28,TRBD1,TRBJ2-4,.,CASSPPQGAGSKNIQYF,TGTGCCAGCAGTCCTCCACAGGGGGCAGGCTCCAAAAACATTCAGTACTTC
TRBV6-5,.,TRBJ1-2,.,CASIVDPRSGYTF,TGTGCCAGCATCGTGGATCCCCGGAGTGGCTACACCTTC
TRBV11-3,TRBD1,TRBJ1-4,.,CASSSGTGGGKLFF,TGTGCCAGCAGCTCCGGGACAGGGGGTGGAAAACTGTTTTTT
TRBV4-2,TRBD2,TRBJ2-7,.,CASSQLPISSGRLYEQYF,TGTGCCAGCAGCCAGCTCCCGATTTCAAGCGGGAGGTTGTACGAGCAGTACTTC
TRBV7-9,TRBD1,TRBJ1-1,.,CASSERTGGDTEAFF,TGTGCCAGCAGCGAACGGACAGGGGGGGACACTGAAGCTTTCTTT
TRBV28,.,TRBJ1-2,.,CASSSSGSQGDYGYTF,.
TRBV6-2/TRBV6-3,TRBD2,TRBJ2-7,once,CASSRGDGGRIHEQYF,TGTGCCAGCAGTAGGGGAGATGGCGGGAGGATCCACGAGCAGTACTTC
TRBV6-5,.,TRBJ1-1,.,CASRRGGSTEAFF,TGTGCCAGCAGGAGAGGTGGCTCCACTGAAGCTTTCTTT
TRBV10-3,.,TRBJ2-2,.,CAIGGRTNTGELFF,TGTGCCATCGGTGGCAGGACGAACACCGGGGAGCTGTTTTTT